The next 22 T cell receptor beta chains were all read from a single sample in a study of CD8+CD57+ T cells in acquired aplastic anemia. Those patients picked for sequencing had displayed CD8+CD57+ cell expansion on flow cytometry. Genomic DNA constituted the template upon which TCR beta VDJ and CDR3 profiling was performed. TCRdb independently ran MiXCR on the reads; one entry per CDR3 protein. The profile shows approximately 120,000 distinct CDR3 sequences, 40% of them singletons. Sequenced input: sorted CD4+, CD8+, or CD8+CD57+ T cells (not recorded which) from PBMCs. The receptors were gathered from a human donor with aplastic anemia.

The chain links TRBV9 to TRBJ2-1; 9 nucleotides align to TRBD2. This CDR3 is 17 amino acids long. V was clipped by 1 base and J by 2 bases; unmatched bases: 7. The V gene's germline CDR1 is SGDLS and CDR2 YYNGEE. The DNA of the CDR3 is TGTGCCAGCAGCGTACCAGCGGGGGGCTCCCCCTACAATGAGCAGTTCTTC. Protein product: CASSVPAGGSPYNEQFF.

This chain connects TRBV2 to TRBJ2-1, with 7 bases fitting TRBD1. This CDR3 region has 14 residues. V lost 6 bases to trimming and J lost 2 bases; unmatched junction nucleotides: 4. Germline loops: CDR1 SNHLY, CDR2 FYNNEI. CDR3 amino acids: CASRPGQTYNEQFF. In DNA form, the CDR3 reads TGTGCCAGCAGGCCGGGACAGACCTACAATGAGCAGTTCTTC.

The V call is TRBV11-2, the J call TRBJ1-2, with 10 bases lining up with TRBD1. The V gene end was trimmed by 0 bases and the J gene end by 7 bases; junction bases not matched to a gene: 8. The CDR3 has 16 amino acids. Germline assignment: CDR1 SGHAT and CDR2 FQNNGV. The CDR3 reads CASSLEGGGTGVGYTF. The CDR3 DNA reads TGTGCCAGCAGCTTAGAGGGTGGGGGGACAGGGGTTGGCTACACCTTC.

The chain uses TRBV19 and TRBJ2-5, with D possibly TRBD2 on 5 matching bases. The CDR3 sequence is 16 residues long. Germline loops: CDR1 LNHDA, CDR2 SQIVND (reference sequence). Trimming stripped 3 bases from V and 5 bases from J, with 19 bases between. This chain's CDR3 is CASSIRRRYSGETQYF. For the CDR3, the DNA is TGTGCCAGTAGTATTAGGAGACGCTATTCGGGGGAGACCCAGTACTTC.

Many counts were recorded for this clonotype. The rearrangement joins TRBV19 to TRBJ2-7; D gene uncertain. The CDR3 consists of 12 residues. Trimming took off 8 bases at V and 5 bases at J, with 13 bases between the two ends. Germline CDR1 and CDR2: LNHDA and SQIVND (reference sequence). CDR3 sequence (DNA): TGTGCCAGTGGATTACGTGGGGACGAGCAGTACGTC. Amino acid sequence: CASGLRGDEQYV.

The chain carries TRBV12-3 or TRBV12-4 and TRBJ1-5; 8 bases are shared with TRBD1. The CDR3 runs to 14 residues. The V segment lost 8 bases and the J segment 7 bases; nucleotides outside the gene matches: 10. The CDR3 region is CASAGQGSWQPQHF. The CDR3 DNA is TGTGCCAGCGCTGGACAGGGATCGTGGCAGCCCCAGCATTTT.

This chain uses TRBV5-6 with TRBJ2-3; TRBD2 aligns across 8 bases. The CDR3 has 16 amino acids. With V trimmed by 3 bases and J by 0 bases, 6 bases remained unmatched. Looked up from germline, CDR1 is SGHDT and CDR2 is YYEEEE. The CDR3 sequence is CASSSTSDRSTDTQYF. The CDR3 coding sequence is TGTGCCAGCAGCTCGACTAGCGACCGTAGCACAGATACGCAGTATTTT.

As for this clonotype: It may be a read error: a sequence one base away is much more abundant. The chain carries TRBV7-9 and TRBJ1-2, with D uncertain. This CDR3 spans 11 amino acids. Germline CDR1 is SEHNR and CDR2 is FQNEAQ (reference sequence). CDR3 protein: CAGSQDMRYTF. DNA of the CDR3: TGTGCCGGCAGCCAAGATATGCGCTACACCTTC.

The chain combines TRBV5-1 with TRBJ2-3, with a possible D match to TRBD2 (6 bases). V was pared by 4 bases and J by 2 bases, with 20 bases between. This CDR3 has 17 amino acids. The germline CDR1 and CDR2 sequences are SGHRS and YFSETQ. The CDR3 sequence is CASSAEVASAVTDTQYF. The CDR3 bases are TGCGCCAGCAGCGCAGAGGTGGCTAGCGCGGTCACAGATACGCAGTATTTT. The full variable domain, completed using reference TRBV5-1 and TRBJ2-3, is KAGVTQTPRYLIKTRGQQVTLSCSPISGHRSVSWYQQTPGQGLQFLFEYFSETQRNKGNFPGRFSGRQFSNSRSEMNVSTLELGDSALYLCASSAEVASAVTDTQYFGPGTRLTVL.

V usage is TRBV9 and J usage is TRBJ1-2; 10 bases map to TRBD1. After removal of 0 bases from V and 3 bases from J, the junction contained 2 bases not matched to a gene. The V gene's germline CDR1 is SGDLS and CDR2 YYNGEE. The CDR3 has 15 amino acids. CDR3 in amino acids: CASSVGDRGYYGYTF. As DNA, the CDR3 is TGTGCCAGCAGCGTAGGGGACAGGGGATACTATGGCTACACCTTC.

This chain connects TRBV19 to TRBJ1-5, with 7 nucleotides matching TRBD1. V gave up 6 bases and J gave up 6 bases; unmatched junction bases: 11. The CDR3 extends over 15 amino acids. Germline loops: CDR1 LNHDA, CDR2 SQIVND (reference sequence). CDR3 in amino acids: CASSPPTGNGQPQHF. The DNA of the CDR3 is TGTGCCAGTAGCCCTCCGACAGGGAACGGTCAGCCCCAGCATTTT.

There are many counts of this clonotype. V is TRBV20-1 and J is TRBJ2-3, with D unresolved. The V gene's germline CDR1 is DFQATT and CDR2 SNEGSKA (reference sequence). The length of the CDR3 is 15 residues. Trimming removed 6 bases at V and 2 bases at J, with 18 bases between. The DNA for the CDR3 is TGCAGTGCCCAACATAACACCGGGTTCACAGATACGCAGTATTTT. Encoded protein: CSAQHNTGFTDTQYF.

J is TRBJ1-6 and V is TRBV7-2, with D perhaps TRBD1 (5 bases). Trimming cost V 0 bases and J 10 bases, with 13 bases left between them. CDR3 length: 15 amino acids. Germline CDR1 SGHTA, CDR2 FQGNSA. This chain's CDR3 is CASSLAEGLRSPLHF. CDR3 nucleotides: TGTGCCAGCAGCTTAGCGGAGGGGTTGAGGTCACCCCTCCACTTT.

This clonotype was detected only a few times. This chain connects TRBV27 to TRBJ2-6, with a tentative D call TRBD1 (6 bases). The CDR3 covers 15 residues. Germline V gives CDR1 MNHEY, CDR2 SMNVEV (reference sequence). With 11 bases removed from V and 4 bases from J, the gap between germline ends came to 18 bases. CDR3 residues: CASQEGGSGANVLTF. As DNA, the CDR3 is TGTGCCTCCCAAGAAGGGGGAAGCGGGGCCAACGTCCTGACTTTC. Using reference TRBV27 and TRBJ2-6 for the parts outside the CDR3, the full variable domain is EAQVTQNPRYLITVTGKKLTVTCSQNMNHEYMSWYRQDPGLGLRQIYYSMNVEVTDKGDVPEGYKVSRKEKRNFPLILESPSPNQTSLYFCASQEGGSGANVLTFGAGSRLTVL.

The table lists this clonotype with a few counts. One base away lies a much larger clone, so this may be a sequencing read error. The J gene is TRBJ1-5, the V gene TRBV11-2, with a possible D match to TRBD1 (6 bases). The length of the CDR3 is 14 residues. Germline-derived CDR1 and CDR2 are SGHAT and FQNNGV. Trimming stripped 1 base from V and 5 bases from J, with 9 bases between. CDR3 region: CASSLGDIYQPQHF. The CDR3 nucleotides are TGTGCCAGCAGCTTAGGGGACATCTATCAGCCCCAGCATTTT.

This clonotype has ten or more counts. The chain uses TRBV29-1 and TRBJ2-3; perhaps TRBD1 as D (6 bases). The germline V and J ends were trimmed by 6 bases and 2 bases, with 18 bases remaining between them. CDR1 and CDR2 from the germline V gene are SQVTM and ANQGSEA. The CDR3 is 15 residues long. Written as DNA, the CDR3 is TGCAGCGTCAACGTTGGGGGCCCAGCCACAGATACGCAGTATTTT. Translation gives CSVNVGGPATDTQYF.

The chain uses TRBV12-3 or TRBV12-4 and TRBJ2-5; 9 positions match TRBD1. The CDR3 is made up of 13 amino acids. Losses at the gene ends were 7 bases for V and 4 bases for J; bases not matched to a gene: 4. The chain's CDR3 is CASTLDRGETQYF. The CDR3 DNA reads TGTGCCAGCACCCTGGACAGGGGAGAGACCCAGTACTTC.

This clonotype was recorded a few times. A single base separates this from a much larger clone, so it may be a read error. V usage is TRBV5-1 and J usage is TRBJ2-7, with 13 bases that match TRBD2. V dropped 5 bases and J dropped 9; count of bases not matched to a gene: 14. Per the germline V gene, CDR1 is SGHRS and CDR2 is YFSETQ. The CDR3 is made up of 16 amino acids. CDR3 residues: CASSSPGLAGAGGQYF. Written as DNA, the CDR3 is TGCGCCAGCAGTTCTCCAGGACTAGCGGGGGCAGGAGGGCAGTACTTC.

This clonotype was counted ten times or more. The V and J genes are TRBV9 and TRBJ2-1; TRBD1 agrees at 8 bases. Trimming removed 4 bases from V and 10 bases from J; junction bases left unmatched: 13. The CDR3 is 15 residues long. Looked up from germline, CDR1 is SGDLS and CDR2 is YYNGEE. DNA of the CDR3: TGTGCCAGCAGCATCAGGGGGCAGCATGATGGCGAGCAGTTCTTC. Protein product: CASSIRGQHDGEQFF.

V is TRBV20-1 and J is TRBJ2-5, with D hard to call. The better agreement between TRBJ2-7 and the DNA end casts doubt on the J call. The germline CDR1 and CDR2 sequences are DFQATT and SNEGSKA (reference sequence). This CDR3 has 14 amino acids. The CDR3 nucleotides read TGCAGTGCTACAGGTGATATTATCTCCTACGAGCAGTACTTC. This encodes CSATGDIISYEQYF.

V is TRBV27 and J is TRBJ1-6; D might be TRBD1 (6 bases). Trimming took 4 bases from V and 5 from J, leaving 18 bases between them. The CDR3 contains 17 residues. Germline CDR1 is MNHEY and CDR2 is SMNVEV (reference sequence). This CDR3 reads CASSSLTGYSNNSPLHF. DNA for the CDR3: TGTGCCAGCAGTTCCCTTACAGGGTACTCGAATAATTCACCCCTCCACTTT.

The chain couples TRBV6-5 to TRBJ1-2, with 9 nucleotides matching TRBD1. The CDR3 is made up of 15 amino acids. Germline CDR1 is MNHEY and CDR2 is SVGAGI. After removal of 4 bases from V and 5 bases from J, the junction contained 8 bases not matched to a gene. The CDR3 nucleotides read TGTGCCAGCAGTTTCGGACAGGGGCCGTTATATGGCTACACCTTC. Protein sequence: CASSFGQGPLYGYTF.